Below are 15 T cell receptor beta chains sequenced from a single sample in a study of T cell responses to AZD1222 COVID-19 vaccine. The repertoire was sequenced with immunoSEQ multiplex PCR; TCRdb's copy has only in-frame clones and lacks some. The repertoire includes some 140,000 clones, nearly 90% of them detected once, and about 6% sits in the top ten. Sequenced material: peripheral blood, taken 28 days after the second AZD1222 dose. These receptor sequences come from an adult who received the AZD1222 COVID-19 vaccine.

This chain links TRBV7-9 with TRBJ2-7; D not certain. The CDR3 is made up of 15 amino acids. CDR1 and CDR2 (germline): SEHNR, FQNEAQ (reference sequence). V was shortened by 0 bases and J by 3 bases, with 12 bases between the two germline ends. CDR3 sequence reads: CASSLAQSLYYEQYF. The CDR3 bases are TGTGCCAGCAGCTTAGCGCAGTCCCTGTACTACGAGCAGTACTTC.

The genes are TRBV27 and TRBJ2-2; possible D gene TRBD2, 6 bases. The CDR3 consists of 15 residues. V gave up 4 bases and J gave up 6 bases, with 15 bases separating them. The germline CDR1 and CDR2 sequences are MNHEY and SMNVEV (reference sequence). The CDR3 protein is CASSWVGGGAGELFF. The CDR3, as DNA: TGTGCCAGCAGTTGGGTGGGGGGAGGAGCCGGGGAGCTGTTTTTT.

The chain is built from TRBV19 and TRBJ2-2, with D uncertain. This CDR3 spans 15 amino acids. With 2 bases removed from V and 4 bases from J, the gap between germline ends came to 11 bases. From germline, CDR1 is LNHDA and CDR2 SQIVND (reference sequence). The CDR3 nucleotides read TGTGCCAGTAGTATATTTCCAGGAGTCACCGGGGAGCTGTTTTTT. Its translation: CASSIFPGVTGELFF.

The genes are TRBV5-1 and TRBJ2-7, with a possible D match to TRBD2 (6 bases). The CDR3 has 15 residues. Trimming took off 4 bases at V and 0 bases at J, with 14 bases between the two ends. CDR1 SGHRS and CDR2 YFSETQ come from the germline V gene. This CDR3 reads CASSQGPGLSYEQYF. In nucleotides, the CDR3 is TGCGCCAGCAGCCAGGGCCCGGGACTCTCCTACGAGCAGTACTTC.

This sequence joins TRBV4-1 and TRBJ1-1; TRBD1 agrees at 7 bases. With 0 bases clipped from V and 7 bases from J, the junction kept 5 bases outside the gene matches. The CDR3 sequence is 14 residues long. The germline V gene encodes CDR1 MGHRA and CDR2 YSYEKL. DNA of the CDR3: TGCGCCAGCAGCCAAGAAGGGGGCAGGGGTGAAGCTTTCTTT. Its translation: CASSQEGGRGEAFF.

The rearrangement links TRBV6-5 to TRBJ2-7; tentative D call: TRBD2 (5 bases). This CDR3 region has 16 residues. Germline loops: CDR1 MNHEY, CDR2 SVGAGI. V was shortened by 0 bases and J by 0 bases, with 12 bases between the two germline ends. For the CDR3, the DNA is TGTGCCAGCAGTTACTCTTCGGGGTTGAACTCCTACGAGCAGTACTTC. This codes for CASSYSSGLNSYEQYF.

This chain joins TRBV12-3 or TRBV12-4 and TRBJ1-5; a possible D gene is TRBD1 (5 bases). Trimming removed 6 bases at V and 2 bases at J, with 8 bases between. The CDR3 contains 13 residues. The CDR3 region is CASRMGRNQPQHF. The CDR3 bases are TGTGCCAGCAGGATGGGACGCAATCAGCCCCAGCATTTT.

The rearrangement uses TRBV4-2 and TRBJ2-1, with D perhaps matching TRBD2 (5 bases). The CDR3 consists of 16 residues. V was shortened by 1 base and J by 6 bases, with 16 bases between the two germline ends. From germline, CDR1 is LGHNA and CDR2 YNFKEQ. The CDR3 bases are TGTGCCAGCAGCCAAGTCCTAACGGGGTCTAGCAATGAGCAGTTCTTC. This encodes CASSQVLTGSSNEQFF.

V is TRBV6-5 and J is TRBJ1-5; unclear D gene. The CDR3 length is 15 residues. Trimming stripped 6 bases from V and 0 bases from J, with 12 bases between. CDR1 and CDR2 (germline): MNHEY, SVGAGI. The CDR3 protein is CASRGELYSNQPQHF. CDR3 nucleotide sequence: TGTGCCAGCAGGGGAGAGCTTTATAGCAATCAGCCCCAGCATTTT.

The rearrangement joins TRBV3-1 (or the pseudogene TRBV3-2) to TRBJ1-1; 7 nucleotides line up with TRBD1. The germline V gene encodes CDR1 LGHDT and CDR2 YNNKEL (reference sequence). The V gene end was trimmed by 5 bases and the J gene end by 1 base; junction bases not matched to a gene: 4. CDR3 length: 14 amino acids. In DNA form, the CDR3 reads TGTGCCAGCAGCTCCAGGGGGTGGAACACTGAAGCTTTCTTT. Its protein is CASSSRGWNTEAFF.

The chain combines TRBV4-2 with TRBJ2-1; 8 nucleotides match TRBD2. Germline CDR1 LGHNA, CDR2 YNFKEQ. Trimming removed 0 bases from V and 2 bases from J; junction bases left unmatched: 6. There are 17 residues in the CDR3. The CDR3 protein is CASSQDAGGGTYNEQFF. In DNA, the CDR3 is TGTGCCAGCAGCCAAGACGCGGGGGGAGGGACCTACAATGAGCAGTTCTTC.

This rearrangement joins TRBV19 to TRBJ1-6; D uncertain. Germline CDR1 LNHDA, CDR2 SQIVND (reference sequence). With 1 base removed from V and 9 bases from J, the gap between germline ends came to 10 bases. There are 14 residues in the CDR3. CDR3 bases: TGTGCCAGTAGTATAGCGGGGTTTGGTTCACCCCTCCACTTT. This codes for CASSIAGFGSPLHF. The whole variable domain, filled in from reference TRBV19 and TRBJ1-6, reads DGGITQSPKYLFRKEGQNVTLSCEQNLNHDAMYWYRQDPGQGLRLIYYSQIVNDFQKGDIAEGYSVSREKKESFPLTVTSAQKNPTAFYLCASSIAGFGSPLHFGNGTRLTVT.

The chain uses TRBV9 and TRBJ1-5; D is unclear. Germline values: CDR1 SGDLS, CDR2 YYNGEE. Between the trimmed V and J ends, which lost 0 bases and 1 base, there was a span of 11 bases. This CDR3 is built from 16 residues. The CDR3 DNA reads as TGTGCCAGCAGCGTAGGGGGAGGAGGGAGCAATCAGCCCCAGCATTTT. It encodes CASSVGGGGSNQPQHF.

Only a few counts were recorded for this clone. The chain combines TRBV7-9 with TRBJ2-1; D not resolved. The germline V gene encodes CDR1 SEHNR and CDR2 FQNEAQ (reference sequence). The CDR3 covers 14 residues. Trimming took off 1 base at V and 3 bases at J, with 7 bases between the two ends. DNA of the CDR3: TGTGCCAGCAGCTTAGGTAACGACTACAATGAGCAGTTCTTC. This sequence encodes CASSLGNDYNEQFF.

This clone was observed once. The gene calls are TRBV5-8 and TRBJ1-1; tentative D call: TRBD1 (5 bases). The CDR3 totals 15 residues. Trimming left V 1 base short and J 1 base short, with 11 bases between. Germline V CDR1 and CDR2: SGHTS, YDEGEE. DNA of the CDR3: TGTGCCAGCAGCTTGAGCGGGGCCGGGAACACTGAAGCTTTCTTT. Protein sequence: CASSLSGAGNTEAFF.